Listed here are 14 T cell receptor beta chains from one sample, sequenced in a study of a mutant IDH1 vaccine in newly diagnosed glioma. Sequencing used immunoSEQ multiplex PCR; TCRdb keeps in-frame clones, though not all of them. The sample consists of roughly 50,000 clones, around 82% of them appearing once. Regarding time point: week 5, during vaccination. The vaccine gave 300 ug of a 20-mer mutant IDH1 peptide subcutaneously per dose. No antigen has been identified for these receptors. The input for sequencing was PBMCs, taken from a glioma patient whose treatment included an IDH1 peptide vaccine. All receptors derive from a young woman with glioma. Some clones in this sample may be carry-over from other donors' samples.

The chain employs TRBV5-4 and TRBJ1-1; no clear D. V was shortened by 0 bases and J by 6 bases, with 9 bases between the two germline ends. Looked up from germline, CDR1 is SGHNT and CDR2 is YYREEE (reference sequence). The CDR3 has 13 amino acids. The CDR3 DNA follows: TGTGCCAGCAGCTTGGGCACATCCGCTGAAGCTTTCTTT. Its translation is CASSLGTSAEAFF.

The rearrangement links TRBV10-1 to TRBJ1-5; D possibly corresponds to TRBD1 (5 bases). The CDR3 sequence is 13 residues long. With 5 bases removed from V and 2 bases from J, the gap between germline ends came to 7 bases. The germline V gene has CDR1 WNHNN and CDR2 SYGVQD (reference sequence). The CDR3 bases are TGCGCCAGCAGTCCACAGGGCAATCAGCCCCAGCATTTT. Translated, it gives CASSPQGNQPQHF.

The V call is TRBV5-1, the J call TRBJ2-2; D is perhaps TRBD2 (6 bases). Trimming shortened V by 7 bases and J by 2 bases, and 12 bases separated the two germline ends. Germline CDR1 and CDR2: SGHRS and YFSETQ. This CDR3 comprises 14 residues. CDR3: CASAGGTNTGELFF. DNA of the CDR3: TGCGCCAGCGCCGGGGGTACAAACACCGGGGAGCTGTTTTTT.

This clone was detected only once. As DNA, the CDR3 is TGCGCCAGCAGCTACCGACTAGCGGGAGGGCAAGAGACCCAGTACTTC. Translation gives CASSYRLAGGQETQYF. This chain uses TRBV5-1 with TRBJ2-5, with TRBD2 matching 14 bases. Germline V CDR1 and CDR2: SGHRS, YFSETQ. The CDR3 contains 16 residues. J lost 2 bases, V lost 3 bases, and 3 bases had no gene match.

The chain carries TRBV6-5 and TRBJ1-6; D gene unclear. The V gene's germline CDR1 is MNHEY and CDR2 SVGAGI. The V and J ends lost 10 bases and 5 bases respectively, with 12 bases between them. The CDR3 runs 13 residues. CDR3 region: CATKGLNNSPLHF. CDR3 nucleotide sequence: TGTGCCACCAAGGGCCTTAATAATTCACCCCTCCACTTT.

CDR3 amino acids: CASSIVGQGAETQYF. The CDR3 DNA sequence: TGTGCCAGTAGTATTGTTGGACAGGGGGCTGAGACCCAGTACTTC. V gene TRBV19 combines with J gene TRBJ2-5, with 11 bases fitting TRBD1. J gave up 5 bases and V 3 bases, and 5 bases lay outside the gene matches. This CDR3 contains 15 residues. In germline, CDR1 is LNHDA, CDR2 SQIVND (reference sequence).

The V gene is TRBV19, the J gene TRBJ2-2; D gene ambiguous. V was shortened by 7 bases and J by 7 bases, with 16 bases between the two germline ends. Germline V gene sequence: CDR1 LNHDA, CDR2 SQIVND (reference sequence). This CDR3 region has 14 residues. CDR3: CASKSRAGDGELFF. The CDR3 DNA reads TGTGCCAGTAAGAGCAGAGCTGGTGACGGGGAGCTGTTTTTT.

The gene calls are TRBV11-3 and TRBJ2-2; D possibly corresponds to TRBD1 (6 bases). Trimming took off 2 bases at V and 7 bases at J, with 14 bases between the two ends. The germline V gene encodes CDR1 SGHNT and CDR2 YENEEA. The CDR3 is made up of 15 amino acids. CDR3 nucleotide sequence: TGTGCCAGCAGCTTACGAGGGACATTTGGCGGGGAGCTGTTTTTT. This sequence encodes CASSLRGTFGGELFF.

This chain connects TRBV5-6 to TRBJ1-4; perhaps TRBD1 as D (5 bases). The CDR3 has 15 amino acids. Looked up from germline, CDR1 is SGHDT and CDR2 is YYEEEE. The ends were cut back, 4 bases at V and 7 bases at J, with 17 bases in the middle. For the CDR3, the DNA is TGTGCCAGCAGCGGTATAACAGGAGTTGGTGAAAAACTGTTTTTT. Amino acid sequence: CASSGITGVGEKLFF.

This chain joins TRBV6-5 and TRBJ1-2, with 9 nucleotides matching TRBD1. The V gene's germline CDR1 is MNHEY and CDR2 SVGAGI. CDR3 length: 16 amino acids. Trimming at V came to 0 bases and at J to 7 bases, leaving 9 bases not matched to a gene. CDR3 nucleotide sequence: TGTGCCAGCAGTTACTCGAAGCACAGGGGGCGTCTTGGCTACACCTTC. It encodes CASSYSKHRGRLGYTF.

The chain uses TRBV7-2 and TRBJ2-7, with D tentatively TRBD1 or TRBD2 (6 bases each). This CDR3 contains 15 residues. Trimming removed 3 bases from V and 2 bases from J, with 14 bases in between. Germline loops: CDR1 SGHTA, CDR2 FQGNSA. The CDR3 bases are TGTGCCAGCAGCTTGGAGGGACAAGGAACCTACGAGCAGTACTTC. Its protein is CASSLEGQGTYEQYF.

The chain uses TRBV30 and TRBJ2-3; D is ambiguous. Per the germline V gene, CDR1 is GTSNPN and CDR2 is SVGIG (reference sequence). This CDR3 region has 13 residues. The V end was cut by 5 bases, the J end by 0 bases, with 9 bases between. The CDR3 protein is CAWSTSSTDTQYF. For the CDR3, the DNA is TGTGCCTGGTCGACTTCTAGCACAGATACGCAGTATTTT.

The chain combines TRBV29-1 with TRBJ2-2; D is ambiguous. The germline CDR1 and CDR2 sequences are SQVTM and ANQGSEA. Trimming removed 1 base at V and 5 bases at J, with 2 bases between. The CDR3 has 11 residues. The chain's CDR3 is CSVEGTGELFF. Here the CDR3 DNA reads TGCAGCGTTGAAGGGACCGGGGAGCTGTTTTTT.

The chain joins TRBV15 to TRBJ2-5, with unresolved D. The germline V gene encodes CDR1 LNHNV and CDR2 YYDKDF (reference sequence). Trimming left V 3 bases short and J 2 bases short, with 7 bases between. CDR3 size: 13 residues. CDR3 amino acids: CATSRTNQETQYF. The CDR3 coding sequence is TGTGCCACCAGCAGGACCAATCAAGAGACCCAGTACTTC.